A single sample gave rise to the 7 T cell receptor beta chains below, sequenced in a study of chemoradiotherapy in HPV16-positive cancers. The repertoire was sequenced with immunoSEQ multiplex PCR; TCRdb's copy has only in-frame clones and lacks some. This sample has fewer than 1,200 clones, with about 84% found just once. The sample in question was tumor tissue, obtained from a patient who underwent chemoradiotherapy. The receptors derive from a human donor with HPV-associated anogenital cancer.

The chain carries TRBV5-1 and TRBJ1-2; perhaps TRBD1 as D (5 bases). The germline CDR1 and CDR2 sequences are SGHRS and YFSETQ. CDR3 length: 13 amino acids. The V end lost 0 bases, the J end lost 6 bases, and 9 bases lay between the germline ends. The CDR3 region has the DNA TGCGCCAGCAGCTTGGGGTCAGGGCATGGCTACACCTTC. Translating gives CASSLGSGHGYTF.

The rearrangement uses TRBV2 and TRBJ2-3; D is possibly TRBD1 (5 bases). This CDR3 region has 15 residues. Germline loops: CDR1 SNHLY, CDR2 FYNNEI. V was pared by 4 bases and J by 2 bases, with 13 bases between. CDR3 in amino acids: CASSAFGASTDTQYF. Written as DNA, the CDR3 is TGTGCCAGCAGTGCCTTTGGGGCCTCCACAGATACGCAGTATTTT.

CDR3 nucleotide sequence: TGTGCCAGCAGCTTAGCGGGCTTGAGCACTGAAGCTTTCTTT. Translating it yields CASSLAGLSTEAFF. The V gene is TRBV11-2, the J gene TRBJ1-1; unclear D gene. The ends were cut back, 1 base at V and 4 bases at J, with 10 bases in the middle. Germline assignment: CDR1 SGHAT and CDR2 FQNNGV. The CDR3 contains 14 residues.

This rearrangement joins TRBV28 to TRBJ1-1, with D perhaps matching TRBD1 (6 bases). The CDR3 covers 14 residues. Trimming left V 6 bases short and J 4 bases short, with 15 bases between. Germline V gene data show CDR1 as MDHEN and CDR2 as SYDVKM. The CDR3 reads CASSDGRGGTEAFF. The CDR3 DNA reads TGTGCCAGCAGCGATGGAAGGGGGGGCACTGAAGCTTTCTTT. Full variable domain (remainder filled in from reference TRBV28 and TRBJ1-1): DVKVTQSSRYLVKRTGEKVFLECVQDMDHENMFWYRQDPGLGLRLIYFSYDVKMKEKGDIPEGYSVSREKKERFSLILESASTNQTSMYLCASSDGRGGTEAFFGQGTRLTVV.

This clone has a handful of counts. This sequence joins TRBV9 and TRBJ1-2; 10 bases line up with TRBD1. The CDR3 contains 17 residues. Germline lookup yields CDR1 SGDLS and CDR2 YYNGEE. Trimming took 4 bases from V and 2 from J; bases not matched to a gene: 11. DNA of the CDR3: TGTGCCAGCAGCTCTTACGGAACGGGACAGGGGAACTATGGCTACACCTTC. This encodes CASSSYGTGQGNYGYTF.

The chain is built from TRBV25-1 and TRBJ2-2; no clear D gene. CDR3 length: 14 residues. Germline CDR1 reads MGHDK; CDR2 reads SYGVNS. Trimming pared 8 bases from V and 2 bases from J, leaving 12 bases between. CDR3 coding DNA: TGTGCCAGCTCAGGACGGACCAACACCGGGGAGCTGTTTTTT. Encoded protein: CASSGRTNTGELFF.

The count of this clone is one. This chain connects TRBV11-2 to TRBJ2-7; 7 bases are a match to TRBD2. Germline V gene data show CDR1 as SGHAT and CDR2 as FQNNGV. The CDR3 is made up of 12 amino acids. The V gene end was trimmed by 11 bases and the J gene end by 1 base; junction bases not matched to a gene: 5. The CDR3 nucleotides are TGTGCCGGGGGGGACGGTTCCTACGAGCAGTACTTC. Amino acids: CAGGDGSYEQYF. Variable domain in full (rest from reference TRBV11-2 and TRBJ2-7): EAGVAQSPRYKIIEKRQSVAFWCNPISGHATLYWYQQILGQGPKLLIQFQNNGVVDDSQLPKDRFSAERLKGVDSTLKIQPAKLEDSAVYLCAGGDGSYEQYFGPGTRLTVT.